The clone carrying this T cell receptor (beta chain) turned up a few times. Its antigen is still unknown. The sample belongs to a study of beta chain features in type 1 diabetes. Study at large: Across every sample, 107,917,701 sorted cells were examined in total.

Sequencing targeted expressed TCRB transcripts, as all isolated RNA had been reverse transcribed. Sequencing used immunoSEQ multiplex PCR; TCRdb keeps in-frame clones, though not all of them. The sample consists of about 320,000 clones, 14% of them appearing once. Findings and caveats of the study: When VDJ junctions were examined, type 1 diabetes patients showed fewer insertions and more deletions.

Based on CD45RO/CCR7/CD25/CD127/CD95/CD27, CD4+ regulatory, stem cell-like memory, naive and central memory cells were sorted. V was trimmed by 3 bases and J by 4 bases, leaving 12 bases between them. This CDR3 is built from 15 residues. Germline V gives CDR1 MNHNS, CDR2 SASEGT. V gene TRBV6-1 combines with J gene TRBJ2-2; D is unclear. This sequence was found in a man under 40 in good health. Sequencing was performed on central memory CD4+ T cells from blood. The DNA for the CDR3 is TGTGCCAGCAGTGATACGGGCCCCACCACCGGGGAGCTGTTTTTT. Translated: CASSDTGPTTGELFF.